This T cell receptor (beta chain) is drawn from a study of OX40 agonist ivuxolimab in advanced cancers. Study results and limitations: At 0.1 to 3.0 mg/kg and by week 6, clonal expansion occurred in CD4+ and CD8+ blood T cells.

The CDR3 is 14 amino acids. Germline V gives CDR1 MNHNS, CDR2 SASEGT. The V and J ends lost 5 bases and 7 bases respectively, with 15 bases between them. The method was immunoSEQ multiplex PCR; TCRdb's version includes in-frame clones alone and lacks a portion of them. This sample has tens of thousands of clones, with 90% found just once. About this clone itself: Its antigen is still unknown.

This clonotype was obtained from an adult with an advanced solid tumor such as melanoma, head and neck, liver or kidney cancer. The sequencing here drew on CD4+ or CD8+ T cells sorted from blood, taken in a trial of the OX40 agonist ivuxolimab. The chain combines TRBV6-1 with TRBJ2-1; D remains ambiguous. In DNA, the CDR3 is TGTGCCAGCAGTCCCGTCGGGCCTAGGAATGAGCAGTTCTTC. Amino acids: CASSPVGPRNEQFF.